The 6 T cell receptor beta chains below were found in one sample sequenced in a study of cytomegalovirus exposure and HLA in healthy donors. PCR involved 60 Vbeta and 13 Jbeta primers. Profiled with immunoSEQ multiplex PCR; TCRdb holds only in-frame clones, not every one. Seen here are around 200,000 clones, 75% to 90% observed once, and the top ten hold around 0.8%. The sample was PBMCs. These TCRs come from a woman aged 18-29 years in good health and CMV-seronegative.

The table lists this clone with a few counts. V is TRBV28 and J is TRBJ1-2; 7 bases agree with TRBD1. Germline V gene data show CDR1 as MDHEN and CDR2 as SYDVKM. The CDR3 runs to 17 residues. Unmatched junction bases numbered 13, after V lost 2 bases and J lost 4 bases. DNA of the CDR3: TGTGCCAGCAGTTTACCCCGGACAGGCCGGCCCCCCTATGGCTACACCTTC. Its protein product is CASSLPRTGRPPYGYTF.

The genes are TRBV19 and TRBJ1-5, with D uncertain. Trimming left V 1 base short and J 1 base short, with 8 bases between. CDR1 and CDR2 from the germline V gene are LNHDA and SQIVND (reference sequence). The CDR3 runs to 15 residues. CDR3 in DNA: TGTGCCAGTAGTATAGTTTCCGGGAGCAATCAGCCCCAGCATTTT. It translates to CASSIVSGSNQPQHF.

The chain joins TRBV29-1 to TRBJ1-1; no definite D call. The germline V gene has CDR1 SQVTM and CDR2 ANQGSEA. V gave up 5 bases and J gave up 3 bases, with 13 bases separating them. The CDR3 loop spans 13 amino acids. The CDR3 loop is CSVHFTGYTEAFF. In nucleotides, the CDR3 is TGCAGCGTTCACTTCACGGGGTACACTGAAGCTTTCTTT. The complete variable domain, with remaining parts taken from reference TRBV29-1 and TRBJ1-1, reads SAVISQKPSRDICQRGTSLTIQCQVDSQVTMMFWYRQQPGQSLTLIATANQGSEATYESGFVIDKFPISRPNLTFSTLTVSNMSPEDSSIYLCSVHFTGYTEAFFGQGTRLTVV.

The genes are TRBV6-1 and TRBJ1-4, with a possible D match to TRBD1 (5 bases). Germline CDR1 reads MNHNS; CDR2 reads SASEGT. V lost 8 bases and J lost 6, with 10 bases in between. The CDR3 consists of 12 residues. The CDR3 DNA reads as TGTGCCAGCCGGGCAGGGTATGAAAAACTGTTTTTT. This gives the protein CASRAGYEKLFF.

The rearrangement uses TRBV5-1 and TRBJ2-1; 7 bases line up with TRBD2. The V gene end was trimmed by 5 bases and the J gene end by 0 bases; junction bases not matched to a gene: 8. Germline V CDR1 and CDR2: SGHRS, YFSETQ. The CDR3 contains 16 residues. CDR3 bases: TGCGCCAGCAGGGGGGTTGGGGGGGGCTCCTACAATGAGCAGTTCTTC. It codes for CASRGVGGGSYNEQFF.

The rearrangement joins TRBV28 to TRBJ2-2, with D unclear. CDR3 size: 15 residues. The germline V gene has CDR1 MDHEN and CDR2 SYDVKM. The V gene lost 3 bases and the J gene lost 1 base, with 9 bases spanning the gap. CDR3: CASSLMALNTGELFF. DNA for the CDR3: TGTGCCAGCAGTTTGATGGCCCTGAACACCGGGGAGCTGTTTTTT.